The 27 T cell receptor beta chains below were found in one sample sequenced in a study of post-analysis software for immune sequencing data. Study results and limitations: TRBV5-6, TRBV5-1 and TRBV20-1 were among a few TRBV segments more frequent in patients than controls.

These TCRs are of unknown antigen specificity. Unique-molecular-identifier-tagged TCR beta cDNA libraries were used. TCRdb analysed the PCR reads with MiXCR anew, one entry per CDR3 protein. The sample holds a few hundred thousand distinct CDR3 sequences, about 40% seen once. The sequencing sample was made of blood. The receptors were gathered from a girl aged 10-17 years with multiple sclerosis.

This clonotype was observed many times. The CDR3: CASTRGISQETQYF. DNA for the CDR3: TGTGCCAGCACTAGAGGGATCTCCCAAGAGACCCAGTACTTC. The J gene is TRBJ2-5, the V gene TRBV6-1, with D tentatively TRBD2 (5 bases). The CDR3 consists of 14 residues. Germline CDR1 MNHNS, CDR2 SASEGT. Trimming shortened V by 7 bases and J by 1 base, and 13 bases separated the two germline ends.

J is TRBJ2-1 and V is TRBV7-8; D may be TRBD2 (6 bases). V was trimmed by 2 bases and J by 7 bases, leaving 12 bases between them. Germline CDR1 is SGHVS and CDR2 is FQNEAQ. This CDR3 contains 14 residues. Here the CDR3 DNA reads TGTGCCAGCAGCTTATCGGGGGATAAGAATGAGCAGTTCTTC. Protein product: CASSLSGDKNEQFF.

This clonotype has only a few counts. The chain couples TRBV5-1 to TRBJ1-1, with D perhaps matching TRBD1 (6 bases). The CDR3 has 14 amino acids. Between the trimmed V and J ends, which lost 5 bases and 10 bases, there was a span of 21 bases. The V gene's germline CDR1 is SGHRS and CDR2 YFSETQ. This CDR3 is CASSKTWTEGRAFF. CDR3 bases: TGCGCCAGCAGTAAGACGTGGACAGAGGGGAGAGCTTTCTTT. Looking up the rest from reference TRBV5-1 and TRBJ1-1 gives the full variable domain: KAGVTQTPRYLIKTRGQQVTLSCSPISGHRSVSWYQQTPGQGLQFLFEYFSETQRNKGNFPGRFSGRQFSNSRSEMNVSTLELGDSALYLCASSKTWTEGRAFFGQGTRLTVV.

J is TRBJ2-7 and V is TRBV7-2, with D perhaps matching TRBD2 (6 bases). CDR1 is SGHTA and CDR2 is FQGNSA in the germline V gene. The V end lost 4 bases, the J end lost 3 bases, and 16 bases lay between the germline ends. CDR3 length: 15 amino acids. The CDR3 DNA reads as TGTGCCAGCAGCTCGGGACTCGTTTACCTCTACGAGCAGTACTTC. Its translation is CASSSGLVYLYEQYF.

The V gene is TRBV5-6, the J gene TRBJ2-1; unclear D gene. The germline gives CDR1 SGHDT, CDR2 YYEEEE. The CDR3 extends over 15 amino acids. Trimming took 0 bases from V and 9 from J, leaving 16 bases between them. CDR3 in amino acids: CASSLASGGSFEQFF. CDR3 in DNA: TGTGCCAGCAGCTTGGCCTCGGGTGGGTCCTTTGAGCAGTTCTTC.

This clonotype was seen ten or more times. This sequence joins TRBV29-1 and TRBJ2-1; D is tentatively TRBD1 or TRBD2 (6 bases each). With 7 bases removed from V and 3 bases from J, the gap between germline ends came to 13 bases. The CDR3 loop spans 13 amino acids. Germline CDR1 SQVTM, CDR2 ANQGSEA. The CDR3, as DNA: TGCAGCGCGGGGGACACAAACTACAATGAGCAGTTCTTC. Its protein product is CSAGDTNYNEQFF.

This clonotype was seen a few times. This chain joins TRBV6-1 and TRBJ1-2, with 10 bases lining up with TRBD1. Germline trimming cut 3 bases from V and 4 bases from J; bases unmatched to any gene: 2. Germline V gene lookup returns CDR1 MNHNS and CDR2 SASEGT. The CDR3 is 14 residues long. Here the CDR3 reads CASSEGQGTYGYTF. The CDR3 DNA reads TGTGCCAGCAGTGAGGGACAGGGGACCTATGGCTACACCTTC.

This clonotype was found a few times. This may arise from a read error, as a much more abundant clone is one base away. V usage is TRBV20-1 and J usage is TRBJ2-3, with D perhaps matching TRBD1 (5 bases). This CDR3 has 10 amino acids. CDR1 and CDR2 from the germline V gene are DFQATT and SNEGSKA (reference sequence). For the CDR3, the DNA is TGCAGTGCAGGGGTAGATACGCGGTATTTT. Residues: CSAGVDTRYF.

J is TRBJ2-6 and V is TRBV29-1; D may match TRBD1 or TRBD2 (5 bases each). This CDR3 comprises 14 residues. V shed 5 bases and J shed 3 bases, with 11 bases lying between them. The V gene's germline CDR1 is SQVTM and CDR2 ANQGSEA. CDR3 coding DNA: TGCAGCGTTCTTGGGGGAAATGGGGCCAACGTCCTGACTTTC. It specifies CSVLGGNGANVLTF. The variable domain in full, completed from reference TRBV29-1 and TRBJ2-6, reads SAVISQKPSRDICQRGTSLTIQCQVDSQVTMMFWYRQQPGQSLTLIATANQGSEATYESGFVIDKFPISRPNLTFSTLTVSNMSPEDSSIYLCSVLGGNGANVLTFGAGSRLTVL.

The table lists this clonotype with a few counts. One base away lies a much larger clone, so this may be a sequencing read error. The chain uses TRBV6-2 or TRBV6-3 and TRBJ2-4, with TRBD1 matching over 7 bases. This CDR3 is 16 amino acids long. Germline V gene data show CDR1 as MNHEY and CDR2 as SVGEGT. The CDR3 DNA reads TGTGCCGGCAGTCCCGAGACAGGGCTAGCCAAAAACATTCAGTACTTC. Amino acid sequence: CAGSPETGLAKNIQYF.

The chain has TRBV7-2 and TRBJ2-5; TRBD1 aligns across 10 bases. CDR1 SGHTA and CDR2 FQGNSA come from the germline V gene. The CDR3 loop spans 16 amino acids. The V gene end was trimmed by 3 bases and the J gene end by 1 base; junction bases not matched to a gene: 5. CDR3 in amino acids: CASSLRTGGFQETQYF. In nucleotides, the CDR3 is TGTGCCAGCAGCTTGCGGACAGGGGGATTCCAAGAGACCCAGTACTTC. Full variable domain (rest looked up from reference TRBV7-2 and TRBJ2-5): GAGVSQSPSNKVTEKGKDVELRCDPISGHTALYWYRQSLGQGLEFLIYFQGNSAPDKSGLPSDRFSAERTGGSVSTLTIQRTQQEDSAVYLCASSLRTGGFQETQYFGPGTRLLVL.

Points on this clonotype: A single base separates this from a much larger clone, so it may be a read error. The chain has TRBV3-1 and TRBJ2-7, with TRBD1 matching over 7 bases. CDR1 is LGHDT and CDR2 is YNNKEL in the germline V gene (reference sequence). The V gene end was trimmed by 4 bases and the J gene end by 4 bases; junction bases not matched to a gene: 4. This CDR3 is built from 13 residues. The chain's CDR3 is CASSLADRYEQYF. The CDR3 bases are TGTGCCAGCAGCCTCGCGGACAGGTACGAGCAGTACTTC.

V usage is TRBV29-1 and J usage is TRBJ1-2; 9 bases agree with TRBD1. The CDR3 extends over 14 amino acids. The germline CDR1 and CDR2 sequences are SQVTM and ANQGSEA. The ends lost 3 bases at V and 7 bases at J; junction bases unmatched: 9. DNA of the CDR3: TGCAGCGTTGATTATGAGGGACAGGGCCGTGGCTACACCTTC. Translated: CSVDYEGQGRGYTF.

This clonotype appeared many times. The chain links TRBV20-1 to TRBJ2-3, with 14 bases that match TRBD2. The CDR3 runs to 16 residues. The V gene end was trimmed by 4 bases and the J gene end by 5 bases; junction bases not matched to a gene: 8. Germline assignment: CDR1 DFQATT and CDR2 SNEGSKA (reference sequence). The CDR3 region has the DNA TGCAGTGCTACTACCGGGACTAGCGGGGGAGGAGATACGCAGTATTTT. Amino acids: CSATTGTSGGGDTQYF.

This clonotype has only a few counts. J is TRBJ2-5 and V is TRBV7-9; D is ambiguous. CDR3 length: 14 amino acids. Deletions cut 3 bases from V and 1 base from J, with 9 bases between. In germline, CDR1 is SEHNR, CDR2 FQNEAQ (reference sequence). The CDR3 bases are TGTGCCAGCAGCTTCGCGTCCCCCCAAGAGACCCAGTACTTC. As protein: CASSFASPQETQYF.

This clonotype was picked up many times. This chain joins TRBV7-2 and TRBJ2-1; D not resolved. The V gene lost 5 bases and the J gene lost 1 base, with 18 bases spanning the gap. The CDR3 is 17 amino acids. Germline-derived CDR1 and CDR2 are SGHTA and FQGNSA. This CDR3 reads CASSPPPRAVSYNEQFF. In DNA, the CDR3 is TGTGCCAGCAGCCCACCCCCGAGAGCCGTTTCCTACAATGAGCAGTTCTTC.

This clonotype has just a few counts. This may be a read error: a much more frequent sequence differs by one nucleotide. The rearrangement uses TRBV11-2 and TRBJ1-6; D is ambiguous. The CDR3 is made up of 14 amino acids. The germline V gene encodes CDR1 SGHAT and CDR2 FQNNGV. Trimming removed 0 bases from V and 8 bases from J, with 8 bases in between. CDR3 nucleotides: TGTGCCAGCAGCTTAGAGGGATATGATTCACCCCTCCACTTT. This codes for CASSLEGYDSPLHF.

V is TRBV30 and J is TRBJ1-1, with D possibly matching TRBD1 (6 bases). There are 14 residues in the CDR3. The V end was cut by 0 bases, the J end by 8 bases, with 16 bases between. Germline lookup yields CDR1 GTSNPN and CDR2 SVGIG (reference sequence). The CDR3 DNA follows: TGTGCCTGGAGTGTTTTGGGCACAGGGAACGAAGCTTTCTTT. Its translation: CAWSVLGTGNEAFF.

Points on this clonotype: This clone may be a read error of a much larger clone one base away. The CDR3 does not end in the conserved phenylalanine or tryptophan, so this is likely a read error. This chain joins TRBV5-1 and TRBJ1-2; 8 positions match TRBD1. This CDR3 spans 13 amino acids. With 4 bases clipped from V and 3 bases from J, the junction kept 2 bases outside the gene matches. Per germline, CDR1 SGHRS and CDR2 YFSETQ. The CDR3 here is CASSATGDYGYTL. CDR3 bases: TGCGCCAGCAGCGCGACAGGGGACTATGGCTACACCCTC.

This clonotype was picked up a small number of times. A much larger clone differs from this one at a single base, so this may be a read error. In DNA form, the CDR3 reads TGCAGCGTCCGGGGCAGGTTCCACAATGAGCAGTTCTTC. Translated: CSVRGRFHNEQFF. The chain joins TRBV29-1 to TRBJ2-1, with D tentatively TRBD1 or TRBD2 (5 bases each). This CDR3 contains 13 residues. V was pared by 6 bases and J by 5 bases, with 14 bases between. Germline V gene lookup returns CDR1 SQVTM and CDR2 ANQGSEA.

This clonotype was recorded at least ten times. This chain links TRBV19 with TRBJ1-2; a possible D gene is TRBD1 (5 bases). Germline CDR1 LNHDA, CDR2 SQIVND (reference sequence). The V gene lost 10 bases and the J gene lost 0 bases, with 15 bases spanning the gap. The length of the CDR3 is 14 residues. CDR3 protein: CATLRSGTNYGYTF. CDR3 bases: TGTGCCACCCTCCGCTCAGGGACTAACTATGGCTACACCTTC.

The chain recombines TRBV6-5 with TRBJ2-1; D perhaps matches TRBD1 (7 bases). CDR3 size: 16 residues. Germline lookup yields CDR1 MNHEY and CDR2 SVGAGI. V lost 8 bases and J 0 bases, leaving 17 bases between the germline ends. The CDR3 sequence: CASLRGAGGSYNEQFF. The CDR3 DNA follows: TGTGCCAGCCTACGCGGGGCAGGGGGCTCCTACAATGAGCAGTTCTTC.

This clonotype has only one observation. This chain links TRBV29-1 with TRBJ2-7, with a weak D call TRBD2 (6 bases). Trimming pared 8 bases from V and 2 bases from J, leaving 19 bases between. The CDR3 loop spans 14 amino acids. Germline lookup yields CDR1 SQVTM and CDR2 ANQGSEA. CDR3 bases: TGCAGCCCCTGTGGGAGGAGTGTTGCCTACGAGCAGTACTTC. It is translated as CSPCGRSVAYEQYF.

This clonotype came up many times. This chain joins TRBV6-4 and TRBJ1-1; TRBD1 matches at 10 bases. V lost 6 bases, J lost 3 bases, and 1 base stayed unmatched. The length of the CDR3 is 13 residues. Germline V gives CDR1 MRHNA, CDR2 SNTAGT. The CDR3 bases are TGTGCCAGCAGAGGACAGGGGGACACTGAAGCTTTCTTT. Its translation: CASRGQGDTEAFF.

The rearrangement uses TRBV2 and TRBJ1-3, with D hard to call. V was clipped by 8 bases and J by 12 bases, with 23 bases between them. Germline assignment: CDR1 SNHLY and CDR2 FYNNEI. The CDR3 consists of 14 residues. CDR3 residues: CASERSNSGDIIYF. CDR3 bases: TGTGCCAGCGAGCGTTCGAACTCTGGAGACATCATATATTTT.

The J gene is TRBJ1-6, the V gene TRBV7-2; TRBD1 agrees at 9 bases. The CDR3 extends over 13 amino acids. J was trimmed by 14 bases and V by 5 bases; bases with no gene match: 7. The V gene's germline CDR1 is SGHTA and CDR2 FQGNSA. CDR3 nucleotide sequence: TGTGCCAGCAGCCGGGAAGACAGGGGGGCCCTCCACTTT. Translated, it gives CASSREDRGALHF.

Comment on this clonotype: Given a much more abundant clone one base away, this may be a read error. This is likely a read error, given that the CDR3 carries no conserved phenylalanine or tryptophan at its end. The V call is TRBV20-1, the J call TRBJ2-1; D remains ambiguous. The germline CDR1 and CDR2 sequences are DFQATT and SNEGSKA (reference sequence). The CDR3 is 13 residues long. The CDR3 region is CSARAGSFNEQFS. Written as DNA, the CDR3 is TGCAGTGCTAGGGCAGGCTCCTTCAATGAGCAGTTCTCC.